Presented here are 17 T cell receptor beta chains from one specimen sequenced in a study of a mutant IDH1 vaccine in newly diagnosed glioma (dated by TCRdb to the early 2020s). Library prep was done by the immunoSEQ multiplex PCR assay. TCRdb took this table from immuneACCESS and kept in-frame rearrangements with V and J called. Such tables lack part of the clones; where checked against another copy, unresolved V genes explain under half of the gap, and the rest is unexplained. The sample table holds 60,000 to 85,000 clones, of which around 85% were seen once. The ten largest clones add up to roughly 0.74% of the sample. Their cognate antigens are unknown. The time point label, as the study defines it: week 23, last vaccination. Every vaccine dose consisted of 300 ug of a 20-mer mutant IDH1 peptide in Montanide, administered subcutaneously together with topical imiquimod. Sample: PBMCs, taken from a glioma patient whose treatment included an IDH1 peptide vaccine. The receptors originated from a woman between 50 and 59 years old with glioma.

The chain joins TRBV11-2 to TRBJ2-5; D perhaps matches TRBD1 (6 bases). V lost 3 bases and J lost 0, with 17 bases in between. The CDR3 sequence is 17 residues long. Per the germline V gene, CDR1 is SGHAT and CDR2 is FQNNGV. The CDR3 spells CASSFGYGGGYQETQYF. For the CDR3, the DNA is TGTGCCAGCAGCTTCGGGTATGGGGGCGGGTACCAAGAGACCCAGTACTTC.

The gene calls are TRBV27 and TRBJ1-3, with 7 positions matching TRBD1. V was clipped by 5 bases and J by 6 bases; unmatched bases: 7. Germline assignment: CDR1 MNHEY and CDR2 SMNVEV (reference sequence). This CDR3 contains 14 residues. CDR3 coding DNA: TGTGCCAGCAGTCCTAGGGGACAGATAAACACCATATATTTT. Amino acid sequence: CASSPRGQINTIYF.

The chain recombines TRBV7-9 with TRBJ2-5, with 7 bases lining up with TRBD1. The junction had 4 bases not matched to a gene; V was cut back by 6 bases and J by 3 bases. CDR3 size: 13 residues. Germline CDR1 SEHNR, CDR2 FQNEAQ (reference sequence). DNA for the CDR3: TGTGCCAGCAGTTTCGACAGGGAAGAGACCCAGTACTTC. Its translation: CASSFDREETQYF. Full variable domain (remainder filled in from reference TRBV7-9 and TRBJ2-5): DTGVSQNPRHKITKRGQNVTFRCDPISEHNRLYWYRQTLGQGPEFLTYFQNEAQLEKSRLLSDRFSAERPKGSFSTLEIQRTEQGDSAMYLCASSFDREETQYFGPGTRLLVL.

V is TRBV29-1 and J is TRBJ2-1, with 13 bases aligning to TRBD2. Germline CDR1 reads SQVTM; CDR2 reads ANQGSEA. CDR3 length: 11 residues. With 3 bases clipped from V and 16 bases from J, the junction kept 3 bases outside the gene matches. The CDR3 sequence is CSVEGLAGTFF. The CDR3 bases are TGCAGCGTTGAGGGACTAGCGGGAACATTCTTC.

With regard to this clone: Mismatch with germline at one junction end may stem from a read error. The J gene is TRBJ2-1, the V gene TRBV7-7; 8 bases match TRBD1. This CDR3 region has 15 residues. The germline gives CDR1 SSHAT, CDR2 FNYEAQ (reference sequence). CDR3 in amino acids: CASSFGQGRYNEQFF. CDR3 nucleotides: TGTGCTAGCAGCTTTGGACAGGGACGCTACAATGAGCAGTTCTTC.

This clone was seen more than once but under ten times. V gene TRBV18 combines with J gene TRBJ2-1, with TRBD2 identical over 12 bases. The germline V gene has CDR1 KGHSH and CDR2 LQKENI. V was clipped by 6 bases and J by 6 bases; unmatched bases: 6. The CDR3 has 15 residues. CDR3 sequence: CASSPGLAGSNEQFF. The CDR3 DNA sequence: TGTGCCAGCTCTCCAGGACTAGCGGGAAGCAATGAGCAGTTCTTC.

Here the CDR3 DNA reads TGCGCCAGCAGCTTCCACCGGGACGTCCCGTCCTACGAGCAGTACTTC. This codes for CASSFHRDVPSYEQYF. The rearrangement links TRBV5-1 to TRBJ2-7; the D call may be TRBD1 or TRBD2 (5 bases each). Looked up from germline, CDR1 is SGHRS and CDR2 is YFSETQ. Trimming cost V 2 bases and J 1 base, with 16 bases left between them. This CDR3 comprises 16 residues.

The chain links TRBV6-5 to TRBJ2-1; D gene unclear. CDR1 and CDR2 (germline): MNHEY, SVGAGI. V was trimmed by 1 base and J by 2 bases, leaving 12 bases between them. The CDR3 length is 16 residues. This CDR3 reads CASSYLADSTYNEQFF. Written as DNA, the CDR3 is TGTGCCAGCAGTTACTTGGCAGATAGTACCTACAATGAGCAGTTCTTC.

The rearrangement uses TRBV15 and TRBJ2-1; D unresolved. Deletions cut 8 bases from V and 7 bases from J, with 18 bases between. CDR3 length: 14 amino acids. Germline V gene sequence: CDR1 LNHNV, CDR2 YYDKDF (reference sequence). CDR3 bases: TGTGCCACCGGGTCGGGTTTGTGGAGTAATGAGCAGTTCTTC. Protein product: CATGSGLWSNEQFF.

The V and J genes are TRBV9 and TRBJ2-3; the D is unclear. Germline V gene data show CDR1 as SGDLS and CDR2 as YYNGEE. This CDR3 has 15 amino acids. Deletions cut 0 bases from V and 0 bases from J, with 8 bases between. The CDR3 DNA is TGTGCCAGCAGCGTAGCGCGTACTAGCACAGATACGCAGTATTTT. Amino acid sequence: CASSVARTSTDTQYF.

The genes are TRBV6-1 and TRBJ2-1, with no clear D. The germline V gene has CDR1 MNHNS and CDR2 SASEGT. The V gene lost 7 bases and the J gene lost 10 bases, with 11 bases spanning the gap. The CDR3 runs to 11 residues. In DNA, the CDR3 is TGTGCCAGCACCCGGATTGTGGAGCAGTTCTTC. Translating it yields CASTRIVEQFF.

The chain has TRBV7-9 and TRBJ2-7; maybe TRBD1 (6 bases). The CDR3 extends over 13 amino acids. V was shortened by 11 bases and J by 1 base, with 15 bases between the two germline ends. Germline CDR1 is SEHNR and CDR2 is FQNEAQ (reference sequence). The CDR3 DNA sequence: TGTGCCGGGGGCGGGCCAACGTCCTACGAGCAGTACTTC. It encodes CAGGGPTSYEQYF. Full variable domain (missing parts from reference TRBV7-9 and TRBJ2-7): DTGVSQNPRHKITKRGQNVTFRCDPISEHNRLYWYRQTLGQGPEFLTYFQNEAQLEKSRLLSDRFSAERPKGSFSTLEIQRTEQGDSAMYLCAGGGPTSYEQYFGPGTRLTVT.

The J gene is TRBJ2-1, the V gene TRBV28; 7 positions agree with TRBD2. The CDR3 runs 15 residues. V lost 0 bases and J lost 7; bases outside the gene matches: 6. In germline, CDR1 is MDHEN, CDR2 SYDVKM. The CDR3 DNA reads TGTGCCAGCAGTTTATGGGCTAGCGGAACTAATGAGCAGTTCTTC. This encodes CASSLWASGTNEQFF.

As DNA, the CDR3 is TGTGCCACCAGCAGAGTAGGACTAGCGGAGTTCGATGAGCAGTTCTTC. Its translation: CATSRVGLAEFDEQFF. The chain joins TRBV15 to TRBJ2-1; 10 bases fit TRBD2. V lost 1 base to trimming and J lost 8 bases; unmatched junction nucleotides: 8. The length of the CDR3 is 16 residues. Per the germline V gene, CDR1 is LNHNV and CDR2 is YYDKDF (reference sequence). Together with reference TRBV15 and TRBJ2-1, the CDR3 gives the full variable domain: DAMVIQNPRYQVTQFGKPVTLSCSQTLNHNVMYWYQQKSSQAPKLLFHYYDKDFNNEADTPDNFQSRRPNTSFCFLDIRSPGLGDTAMYLCATSRVGLAEFDEQFFGPGTRLTVL.

The genes are TRBV5-3 and TRBJ1-6; TRBD1 matches at 9 bases. TRBV5-3 is labeled an ORF, and its function is uncertain. After removal of 5 bases from V and 7 bases from J, the junction contained 10 bases not matched to a gene. This CDR3 is 16 amino acids long. The CDR3 DNA is TGTGCCAGAAGTATAGGACAGGGGAGGATAAATTCACCCCTCCACTTT. Its translation is CARSIGQGRINSPLHF.

V and J are TRBV9 and TRBJ2-1; 8 bases fit TRBD2. The V segment lost 3 bases and the J segment 8 bases; nucleotides outside the gene matches: 7. This CDR3 is built from 14 residues. CDR1 and CDR2 (germline): SGDLS, YYNGEE. The CDR3 is CASSGRTSRDEQFF. The CDR3, as DNA: TGTGCCAGCAGCGGACGGACTAGCAGGGATGAGCAGTTCTTC.

The chain couples TRBV10-1 to TRBJ2-2; 8 nucleotides line up with TRBD1. Per germline, CDR1 WNHNN and CDR2 SYGVQD (reference sequence). This CDR3 spans 14 amino acids. The ends lost 6 bases at V and 1 base at J; junction bases unmatched: 1. CDR3 sequence reads: CASRGQENTGELFF. The CDR3, as DNA: TGCGCCAGCAGGGGACAGGAGAACACCGGGGAGCTGTTTTTT.